This T cell receptor beta chain was found in a study of graft-versus-host responses after intestinal transplantation. Trimming shortened V by 5 bases and J by 1 base, and 20 bases separated the two germline ends. Germline V gene data show CDR1 as LNHNV and CDR2 as YYDKDF (reference sequence). The CDR3 consists of 17 residues. Assay: immunoSEQ multiplex PCR; the TCRdb copy retains only in-frame clones and omits some. The sample shows 7,500 to 9,000 clones, about 93% of them seen only once. The rearrangement links TRBV15 to TRBJ1-1; possibly TRBD1 for D (5 bases). The TCR originated in a human patient who received an intestinal transplant, so some T cells may come from the graft donor. Sample: PBMCs, taken 11 days after intestinal transplantation. This chain's CDR3 is CATSPGREGGENTEAFF. CDR3 nucleotide sequence: TGTGCCACCAGCCCTGGACGGGAAGGAGGGGAGAACACTGAAGCTTTCTTT.